A selection of T cell receptor beta chains follows, all from one sample in a study of shared clonotypes between healthy human individuals. The repertoire was sequenced with immunoSEQ multiplex PCR; TCRdb's copy has only in-frame clones and lacks some. The repertoire includes about 2 million clones, about 94% of them detected once, and more than 0.95% sits in the top ten. Sequencing was performed on naive CD8+ T cells sorted from blood. Every receptor here comes from a man younger than 35 in good health. CDR3s leave out the opening cysteine and the closing phenylalanine or tryptophan. The order of the fields is V gene, J gene, CDR3 protein.

v_call: TRBV21-1
j_call: TRBJ1-1
cdr3_aa: ASTTTDMNTEAF

v_call: TRBV10-3
j_call: TRBJ2-7
cdr3_aa: AIRQRVRADEQY

v_call: TRBV19
j_call: TRBJ2-6
cdr3_aa: ASSQRAANVLT

v_call: TRBV5-1
j_call: TRBJ2-5
cdr3_aa: ASSEDGGVKTQY

v_call: TRBV2
j_call: TRBJ2-1
cdr3_aa: ATGLDYNEQF

v_call: TRBV7-2
j_call: TRBJ1-5
cdr3_aa: ASSSYDGSNQPQH

v_call: TRBV5-6
j_call: TRBJ2-7
cdr3_aa: ASSSGEELLYEQY

v_call: TRBV6-5
j_call: TRBJ1-2
cdr3_aa: ASRLAEDYGYT

v_call: TRBV19
j_call: TRBJ1-1
cdr3_aa: ASDGSLGMNTEAF

v_call: TRBV7-9
j_call: TRBJ2-5
cdr3_aa: ASSLDREKTQY

v_call: TRBV6-5
j_call: TRBJ1-2
cdr3_aa: ASSFRRTNYGYT

v_call: TRBV7-9
j_call: TRBJ2-7
cdr3_aa: ASRKGGLSYEQY

v_call: TRBV4-3
j_call: TRBJ2-7
cdr3_aa: ASSQESGSSYEQY

v_call: TRBV2
j_call: TRBJ2-7
cdr3_aa: ASTSREAYEQY

v_call: TRBV4-2
j_call: TRBJ2-3
cdr3_aa: ASSQDGSYAGDTQY

v_call: TRBV27
j_call: TRBJ2-6
cdr3_aa: ASGSGSPLGANVLT

v_call: TRBV2
j_call: TRBJ1-4
cdr3_aa: ASSGGWENEKLF

v_call: TRBV27
j_call: TRBJ1-2
cdr3_aa: ASSLNRDRALKKSGYT

v_call: TRBV9
j_call: TRBJ1-2
cdr3_aa: ASSVAAWGYT

v_call: TRBV10-3
j_call: TRBJ2-7
cdr3_aa: AISEVGRSYEQY

v_call: TRBV28
j_call: TRBJ2-2
cdr3_aa: ASLTGAELNTGELF

v_call: TRBV19
j_call: TRBJ2-1
cdr3_aa: ASTTGLDEQF

v_call: TRBV4-1
j_call: TRBJ1-2
cdr3_aa: ASSQDQRGGYT

v_call: TRBV13
j_call: TRBJ2-3
cdr3_aa: ASSWGDRGNTDTQY

v_call: TRBV21-1
j_call: TRBJ2-7
cdr3_aa: ASSIQGFSYEQY

v_call: TRBV5-1
j_call: TRBJ1-1
cdr3_aa: ASSLGGNAEAF

v_call: TRBV5-6
j_call: TRBJ2-7
cdr3_aa: ASSWSPGTSLYEQY

v_call: TRBV9
j_call: TRBJ2-7
cdr3_aa: ASSVAGGSDEQY

v_call: TRBV19
j_call: TRBJ2-7
cdr3_aa: ASSTTSGSSYEQY

v_call: TRBV7-9
j_call: TRBJ2-5
cdr3_aa: ASSDRDRGYQETQY

v_call: TRBV19
j_call: TRBJ2-3
cdr3_aa: ASSRPGSTDTQY

v_call: TRBV4-1
j_call: TRBJ1-2
cdr3_aa: ASSQVPLVGGYT

v_call: TRBV10-3
j_call: TRBJ2-2
cdr3_aa: AHDKGTGELF

v_call: TRBV19
j_call: TRBJ1-4
cdr3_aa: ASQGPGQPNEKLF

v_call: TRBV5-8
j_call: TRBJ2-7
cdr3_aa: ASSLEGGRSPYEQY

v_call: TRBV19
j_call: TRBJ2-3
cdr3_aa: ASSIVLAGDTQY

v_call: TRBV4-1
j_call: TRBJ2-7
cdr3_aa: ASSQGLGREQY

v_call: TRBV15
j_call: TRBJ2-5
cdr3_aa: ATSSGFGLAEEETQY

v_call: TRBV28
j_call: TRBJ2-7
cdr3_aa: ASSPRGYHEQY

v_call: TRBV5-3
j_call: TRBJ2-3
cdr3_aa: ARSLVGPRTADTQY

v_call: TRBV27
j_call: TRBJ2-3
cdr3_aa: ASKALGSGETTDTQY

v_call: TRBV30
j_call: TRBJ1-1
cdr3_aa: AWSAWTEAF

v_call: TRBV27
j_call: TRBJ2-1
cdr3_aa: ASSFGGAGEQF

v_call: TRBV5-6
j_call: TRBJ2-7
cdr3_aa: ASSLDSPGEQY

v_call: TRBV7-9
j_call: TRBJ2-5
cdr3_aa: ASSPLVGDQETQY

v_call: TRBV27
j_call: TRBJ1-5
cdr3_aa: ASSLGVINQPQH

v_call: TRBV30
j_call: TRBJ2-7
cdr3_aa: AWSVLGTGDEQY

v_call: TRBV5-4
j_call: TRBJ2-3
cdr3_aa: ASSERDSTDTQY

v_call: TRBV7-2
j_call: TRBJ2-7
cdr3_aa: ASSSTGTGEQY

v_call: TRBV7-9
j_call: TRBJ2-7
cdr3_aa: ASSLADGPQTYEQY

v_call: TRBV27
j_call: TRBJ1-6
cdr3_aa: ASSVEGVLDPLH